The sample holds one count of the clone carrying this T cell receptor (beta chain). This sample stems from a study of cytomegalovirus exposure and HLA in healthy donors. The PCR ran on 60 Vbeta and 13 Jbeta primers. Generated by immunoSEQ multiplex PCR, the TCRdb table keeps only in-frame clones and is missing some. The sample contains over 95,000 clones, about three quarters of which appear only once. Germline loops: CDR1 MNHEY, CDR2 SVGAGI. The trim removed 6 bases at V and 1 base at J, leaving 5 bases unmatched. The CDR3 sequence is 15 residues long. This sequence was found in a female donor in good health and CMV-seronegative. The chain combines TRBV6-5 with TRBJ2-7; 11 bases align to TRBD2. Sequencing was carried out using PBMCs. The CDR3 DNA is TGTGCCAGCAGGCCCACTAGCGGGGGATCCTACGAGCAGTACTTC. The encoded protein is CASRPTSGGSYEQYF.